This entry lists 12 T cell receptor beta chains sequenced from one sample in a study of CD8 T cells in Susac syndrome. RNA, at about 0.5 to 1 ug, was reverse transcribed with random hexamers. Via MiXCR, TCRdb re-called the immunoSEQ multiplex PCR reads, giving one row per CDR3 protein. This sample has around 200,000 distinct CDR3 sequences; approximately 95% occur once, and the top ten carry approximately 0.16%. The sample taken for sequencing was CD8+ T cells from PBMCs. These TCRs come from a human donor with Susac syndrome.

The V and J genes are TRBV28 and TRBJ1-1; 8 nucleotides line up with TRBD1. The CDR3 has 17 amino acids. CDR1 and CDR2 from the germline V gene are MDHEN and SYDVKM. Germline trimming cut 4 bases from V and 0 bases from J; bases unmatched to any gene: 10. The CDR3 nucleotides are TGTGCCAGCAGTTCCAGGGGCAGGGGGCCGTTGAACACTGAAGCTTTCTTT. It specifies CASSSRGRGPLNTEAFF.

The V gene is TRBV20-1, the J gene TRBJ2-7; 9 nucleotides match TRBD1. After removal of 8 bases from V and 5 bases from J, the junction contained 7 bases not matched to a gene. CDR3 length: 12 residues. Germline V gives CDR1 DFQATT, CDR2 SNEGSKA (reference sequence). The CDR3 spells CSMYRGLNEQYF. CDR3 bases: TGCAGTATGTACAGGGGGCTAAACGAGCAGTACTTC.

The chain carries TRBV10-3 and TRBJ2-7; a weak D match, TRBD1 (5 bases). The CDR3 is 13 amino acids. V lost 5 bases, J lost 7 bases, and 15 bases lay in between. Germline V CDR1 and CDR2: ENHRY, SYGVKD. The CDR3 is CAISPDSWEEQYF. CDR3 nucleotide sequence: TGTGCCATCAGTCCCGACAGTTGGGAAGAGCAGTACTTC.

The J gene is TRBJ2-4, the V gene TRBV19; possibly TRBD2 for D (5 bases). Trimming removed 1 base from V and 8 bases from J, with 12 bases in between. The CDR3 is 14 amino acids. The germline CDR1 and CDR2 sequences are LNHDA and SQIVND (reference sequence). The CDR3 DNA sequence: TGTGCCAGTAGTATAGGGCTAGCACCGGACATTCAGTACTTC. This translates into CASSIGLAPDIQYF.

This chain's CDR3 is CASSRNRNNEKLFF. The CDR3, as DNA: TGTGCCAGCAGCCGGAACAGGAACAATGAAAAACTGTTTTTT. J is TRBJ1-4 and V is TRBV13, with TRBD1 as a possible D gene (5 bases). Germline-derived CDR1 and CDR2 are PRHDT and FYEKMQ (reference sequence). Between the trimmed V and J ends, which lost 5 bases and 5 bases, there was a span of 12 bases. This CDR3 has 14 amino acids.

The chain joins TRBV27 to TRBJ2-1, with 7 bases fitting TRBD1. Unmatched junction bases numbered 9, after V lost 5 bases and J lost 5 bases. CDR1 and CDR2 from the germline V gene are MNHEY and SMNVEV (reference sequence). CDR3 size: 15 residues. In DNA form, the CDR3 reads TGTGCCAGCAGTCTCCGAGACAGGGCCGACAATGAGCAGTTCTTC. Its translation is CASSLRDRADNEQFF.

This chain uses TRBV28 with TRBJ2-7, with 9 bases fitting TRBD2. The germline CDR1 and CDR2 sequences are MDHEN and SYDVKM. The ends lost 1 base at V and 6 bases at J; junction bases unmatched: 10. The CDR3 consists of 16 residues. CDR3 residues: CASSLSASGKGGEQYF. CDR3 coding DNA: TGTGCCAGCAGTTTATCTGCTAGCGGGAAGGGTGGCGAGCAGTACTTC.

This chain joins TRBV20-1 and TRBJ1-1; D unclear. CDR1 DFQATT and CDR2 SNEGSKA come from the germline V gene (reference sequence). V dropped 1 base and J dropped 0 bases, with 12 bases sitting between them. The CDR3 is made up of 15 amino acids. The CDR3 here is CSARGLQIMNTEAFF. The CDR3 DNA reads as TGCAGTGCTAGAGGCCTACAGATTATGAACACTGAAGCTTTCTTT.

This clonotype was seen only once. The chain carries TRBV24-1 and TRBJ2-2; D possibly corresponds to TRBD2 (5 bases). Germline V CDR1 and CDR2: KGHDR, SFDVKD. This CDR3 comprises 14 residues. Trimming shortened V by 9 bases and J by 1 base, and 11 bases separated the two germline ends. The CDR3 sequence: CATQSGRNTGELFF. CDR3 coding DNA: TGTGCCACCCAATCGGGGAGGAACACCGGGGAGCTGTTTTTT.

The chain combines TRBV12-3 or TRBV12-4 with TRBJ2-5, with TRBD2 matching over 8 bases. Trimming took 5 bases from V and 2 from J; bases not matched to a gene: 7. The CDR3 contains 15 residues. CDR3 DNA: TGTGCCAGCAGTACAGAACTAGCGGCTCAAGAGACCCAGTACTTC. Protein sequence: CASSTELAAQETQYF.

This sequence joins TRBV2 and TRBJ1-2, with 7 bases that match TRBD1. Germline CDR1 is SNHLY and CDR2 is FYNNEI. The ends lost 2 bases at V and 6 bases at J; junction bases unmatched: 9. The CDR3 runs 15 residues. This CDR3 is CASSELSDRVHGYTF. The CDR3, as DNA: TGTGCCAGCAGTGAACTCTCCGACAGGGTCCATGGCTACACCTTC.

The rearrangement joins TRBV3-1 to TRBJ2-1; 7 nucleotides line up with TRBD2. Looked up from germline, CDR1 is LGHDT and CDR2 is YNNKEL (reference sequence). The CDR3 totals 16 residues. The V segment lost 3 bases and the J segment 9 bases; nucleotides outside the gene matches: 14. CDR3 in DNA: TGTGCCAGCAGCCAGCCGACCAGCGGGACGGCCCGTGAGCAGTTCTTC. Protein: CASSQPTSGTAREQFF.